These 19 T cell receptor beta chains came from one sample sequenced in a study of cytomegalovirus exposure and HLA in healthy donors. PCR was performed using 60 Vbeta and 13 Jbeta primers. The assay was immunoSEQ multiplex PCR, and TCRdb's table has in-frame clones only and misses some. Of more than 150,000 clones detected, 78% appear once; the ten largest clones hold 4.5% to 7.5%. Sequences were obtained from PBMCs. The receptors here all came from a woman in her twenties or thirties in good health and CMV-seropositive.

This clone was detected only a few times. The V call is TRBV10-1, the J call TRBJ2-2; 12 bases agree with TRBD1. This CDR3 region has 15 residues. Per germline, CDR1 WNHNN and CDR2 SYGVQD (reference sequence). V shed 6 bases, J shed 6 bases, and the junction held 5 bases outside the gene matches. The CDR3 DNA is TGCGCCAGCAGACGGGACAGGGGGCCCGCCGGGGAGCTGTTTTTT. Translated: CASRRDRGPAGELFF.

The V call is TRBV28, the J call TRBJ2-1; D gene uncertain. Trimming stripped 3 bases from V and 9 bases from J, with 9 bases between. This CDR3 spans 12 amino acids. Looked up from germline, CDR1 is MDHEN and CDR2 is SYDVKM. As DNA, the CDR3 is TGTGCCAGCAGTTTCTCCTCCGGTGAGCAGTTCTTC. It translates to CASSFSSGEQFF.

CDR3 amino acids: CASSFSSGSYNEQFF. In nucleotides, the CDR3 is TGTGCCAGCAGCTTTTCTAGCGGCTCCTACAATGAGCAGTTCTTC. This chain joins TRBV5-4 and TRBJ2-1, with 7 bases matching TRBD2. V trimming: 2 bases; J trimming: 0 bases; junction bases outside the gene matches: 2. CDR1 is SGHNT and CDR2 is YYREEE in the germline V gene (reference sequence). CDR3 length: 15 amino acids.

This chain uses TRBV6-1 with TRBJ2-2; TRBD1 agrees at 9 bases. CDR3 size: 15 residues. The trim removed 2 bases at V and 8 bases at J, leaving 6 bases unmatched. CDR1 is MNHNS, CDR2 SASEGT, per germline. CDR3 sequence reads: CASSELGTGLGELFF. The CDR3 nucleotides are TGTGCCAGCAGTGAACTAGGGACAGGGTTGGGGGAGCTGTTTTTT.

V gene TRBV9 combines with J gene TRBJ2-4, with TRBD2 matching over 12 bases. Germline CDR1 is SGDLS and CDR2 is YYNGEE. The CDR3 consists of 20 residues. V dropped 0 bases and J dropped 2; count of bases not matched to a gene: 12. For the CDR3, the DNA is TGTGCCAGCAGCGTAGGGGGGTCTAGCGGGAGGGTGGGTCCCAAAAACATTCAGTACTTC. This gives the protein CASSVGGSSGRVGPKNIQYF.

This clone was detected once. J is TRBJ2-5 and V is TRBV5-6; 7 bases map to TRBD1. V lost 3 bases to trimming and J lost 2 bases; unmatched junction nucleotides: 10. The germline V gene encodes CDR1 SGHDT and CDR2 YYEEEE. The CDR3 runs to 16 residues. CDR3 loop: CASSYDRANPQETQYF. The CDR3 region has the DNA TGTGCCAGCAGCTATGACAGGGCAAACCCTCAAGAGACCCAGTACTTC.

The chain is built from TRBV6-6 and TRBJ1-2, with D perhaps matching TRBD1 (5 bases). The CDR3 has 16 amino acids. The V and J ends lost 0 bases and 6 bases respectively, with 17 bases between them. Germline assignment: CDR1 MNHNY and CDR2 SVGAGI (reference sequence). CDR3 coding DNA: TGTGCCAGCAGTTACTCTAGGGGCCTTTCGGGGGATGGCTACACCTTC. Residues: CASSYSRGLSGDGYTF.

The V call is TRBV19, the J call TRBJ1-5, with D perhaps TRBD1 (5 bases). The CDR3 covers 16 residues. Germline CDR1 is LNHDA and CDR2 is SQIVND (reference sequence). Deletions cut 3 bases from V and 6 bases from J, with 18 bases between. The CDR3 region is CASSIPAGRGVQPQHF. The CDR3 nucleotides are TGTGCCAGTAGTATTCCGGCCGGGAGGGGAGTTCAGCCCCAGCATTTT.

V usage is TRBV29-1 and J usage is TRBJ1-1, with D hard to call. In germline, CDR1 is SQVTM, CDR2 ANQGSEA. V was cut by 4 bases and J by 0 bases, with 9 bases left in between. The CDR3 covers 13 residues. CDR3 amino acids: CSVARLLNTEAFF. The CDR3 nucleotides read TGCAGCGTTGCCAGACTCTTGAACACTGAAGCTTTCTTT.

CDR3 DNA sequence: TGTGCCAGCAGCTTAGCGGGGAACACTGAAGCTTTCTTT. Protein product: CASSLAGNTEAFF. The chain employs TRBV11-2 and TRBJ1-1; D is unclear. Germline CDR1 reads SGHAT; CDR2 reads FQNNGV. Between the trimmed V and J ends, which lost 1 base and 1 base, there was a span of 4 bases. This CDR3 comprises 13 residues.

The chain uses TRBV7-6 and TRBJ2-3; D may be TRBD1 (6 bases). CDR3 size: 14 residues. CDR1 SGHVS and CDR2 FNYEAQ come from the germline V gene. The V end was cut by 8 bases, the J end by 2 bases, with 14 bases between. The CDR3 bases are TGTGCCAGCTCCGCAGGGGATCCCACAGATACGCAGTATTTT. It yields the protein CASSAGDPTDTQYF.

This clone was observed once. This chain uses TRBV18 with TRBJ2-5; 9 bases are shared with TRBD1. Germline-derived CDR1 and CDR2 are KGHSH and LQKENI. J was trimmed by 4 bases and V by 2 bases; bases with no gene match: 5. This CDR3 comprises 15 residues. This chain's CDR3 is CASSPGTGIVETQYF. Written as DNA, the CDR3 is TGTGCCAGCTCACCAGGGACAGGGATAGTAGAGACCCAGTACTTC.

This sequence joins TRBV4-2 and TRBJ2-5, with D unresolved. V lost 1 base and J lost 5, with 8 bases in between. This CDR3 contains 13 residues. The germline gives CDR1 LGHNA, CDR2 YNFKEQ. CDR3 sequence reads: CASSQGATETQYF. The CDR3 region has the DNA TGTGCCAGCAGCCAAGGAGCGACGGAGACCCAGTACTTC.

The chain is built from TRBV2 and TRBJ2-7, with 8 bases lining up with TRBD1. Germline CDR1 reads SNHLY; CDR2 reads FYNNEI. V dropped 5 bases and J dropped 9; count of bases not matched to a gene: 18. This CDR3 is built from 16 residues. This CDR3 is CASSWGPGQADFMQYF. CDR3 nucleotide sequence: TGTGCCAGCAGTTGGGGTCCGGGACAGGCGGATTTTATGCAGTACTTC. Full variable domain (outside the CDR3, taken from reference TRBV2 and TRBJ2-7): EPEVTQTPSHQVTQMGQEVILRCVPISNHLYFYWYRQILGQKVEFLVSFYNNEISEKSEIFDDQFSVERPDGSNFTLKIRSTKLEDSAMYFCASSWGPGQADFMQYFGPGTRLTVT.

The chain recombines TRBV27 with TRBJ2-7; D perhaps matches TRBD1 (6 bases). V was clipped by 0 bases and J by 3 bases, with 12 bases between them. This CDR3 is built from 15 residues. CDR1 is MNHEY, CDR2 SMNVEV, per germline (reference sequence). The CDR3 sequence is CASSLSLRTDYEQYF. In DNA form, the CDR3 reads TGTGCCAGCAGTTTATCCCTCAGGACAGACTACGAGCAGTACTTC.

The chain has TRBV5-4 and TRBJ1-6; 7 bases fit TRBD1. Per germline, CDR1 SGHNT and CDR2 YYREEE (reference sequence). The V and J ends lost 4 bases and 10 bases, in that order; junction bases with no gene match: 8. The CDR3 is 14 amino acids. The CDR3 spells CASSLEDRRSPLHF. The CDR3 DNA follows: TGTGCCAGCAGCCTCGAGGACAGGCGCTCACCCCTCCACTTT.

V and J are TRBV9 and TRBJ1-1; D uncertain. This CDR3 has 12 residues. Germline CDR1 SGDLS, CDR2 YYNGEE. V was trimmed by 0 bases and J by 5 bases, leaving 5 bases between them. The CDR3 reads CASSVARTEAFF. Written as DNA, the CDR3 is TGTGCCAGCAGCGTAGCCAGAACTGAAGCTTTCTTT.

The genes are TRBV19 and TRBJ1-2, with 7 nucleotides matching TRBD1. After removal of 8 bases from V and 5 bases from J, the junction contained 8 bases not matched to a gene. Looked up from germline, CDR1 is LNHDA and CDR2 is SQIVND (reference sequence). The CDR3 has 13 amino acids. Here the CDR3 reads CASGRDRAYGYTF. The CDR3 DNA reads TGTGCCAGTGGTCGGGACAGAGCATATGGCTACACCTTC. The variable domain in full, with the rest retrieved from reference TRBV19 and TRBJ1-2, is DGGITQSPKYLFRKEGQNVTLSCEQNLNHDAMYWYRQDPGQGLRLIYYSQIVNDFQKGDIAEGYSVSREKKESFPLTVTSAQKNPTAFYLCASGRDRAYGYTFGSGTRLTVV.

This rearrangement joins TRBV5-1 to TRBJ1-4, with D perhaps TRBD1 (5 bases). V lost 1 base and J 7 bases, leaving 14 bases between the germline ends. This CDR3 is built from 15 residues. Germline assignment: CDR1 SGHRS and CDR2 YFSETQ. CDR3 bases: TGCGCCAGCAGCTTGCGGGGGGGAGATATTGAAAAACTGTTTTTT. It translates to CASSLRGGDIEKLFF.